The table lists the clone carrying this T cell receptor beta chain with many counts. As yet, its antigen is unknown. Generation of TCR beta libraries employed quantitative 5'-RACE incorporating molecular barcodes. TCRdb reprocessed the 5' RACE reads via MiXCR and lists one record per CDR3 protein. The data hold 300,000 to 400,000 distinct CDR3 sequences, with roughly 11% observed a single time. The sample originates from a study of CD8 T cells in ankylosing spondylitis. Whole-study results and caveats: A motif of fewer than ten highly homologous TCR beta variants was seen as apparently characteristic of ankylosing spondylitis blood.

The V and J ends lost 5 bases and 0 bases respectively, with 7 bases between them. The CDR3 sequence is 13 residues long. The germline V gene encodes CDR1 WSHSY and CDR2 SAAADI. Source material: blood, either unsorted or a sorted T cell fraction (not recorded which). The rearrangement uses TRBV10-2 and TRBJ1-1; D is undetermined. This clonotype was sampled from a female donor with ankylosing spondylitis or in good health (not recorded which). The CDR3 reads CASSSVLNTEAFF. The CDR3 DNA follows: TGCGCCAGCAGTTCGGTACTGAACACTGAAGCTTTCTTT.